This T cell receptor (beta chain) was sequenced for a study of read filtering for tumor transcriptome and immune sequencing. On the study more broadly: Mean patient age was approximately 66 years, range about 47 to 85; 17 male, 14 female. 8 patients were R-ISS I, around 15 were R-ISS II, roughly seven were R-ISS III. TCR-mapped reads were about 3.5 to 10.27 million with IR-seq versus about 85 to 1,300 with RNA-seq. General study findings and limits: Roughly 82% of IR-seq clonotypes had a single read, yet these held roughly 3.3% of reads.

Molecular barcoded adaptors covering alpha/delta and beta/gamma chains were used on approximately 400 ng RNA. TCRdb recomputed calls from the reads with MiXCR, one row per CDR3 protein. The table has around 58,000 distinct CDR3 sequences, approximately 15% seen once. The CDR3 runs 15 residues. Trimming took off 5 bases at V and 4 bases at J, with 12 bases between the two ends. In germline, CDR1 is MNHEY, CDR2 SMNVEV (reference sequence). This clonotype was picked up a small number of times. Its antigen is unidentified. This chain joins TRBV27 and TRBJ2-6, with D perhaps given as TRBD1 or TRBD2 (5 bases each). Input material: a population of CD138-negative cells sorted from bone marrow. This clonotype was sampled from a donor aged 40 or older with multiple myeloma. In nucleotides, the CDR3 is TGTGCCAGCAGTACGCAGGGAGCCGGGGCCAACGTCCTGACTTTC. Its protein is CASSTQGAGANVLTF.